These T cell receptor beta chains were read from a single sample in a study of cytomegalovirus exposure and HLA in healthy donors. TCRdb's copy holds only in-frame clones and misses some; the assay was immunoSEQ multiplex PCR. The sample has about 97,000 clones; around 79% are singletons. Sequencing was done on a sample of PBMCs. Receptors were obtained from a woman aged 40-49 years in good health and CMV-seronegative. The conserved cysteine and the conserved F or W are not part of the CDR3 here. Only part of the rows carry a size: once, few, many, or a class if the clone is expanded.

j_call v_call clone_size cdr3_aa
TRBJ1-4 TRBV7-9 few SSSLHRDEKLF
TRBJ2-7 TRBV5-1 . ASSFGTGAYEQY
TRBJ2-1 TRBV10-1 once ANSPGLDLSDEQF
TRBJ1-1 TRBV27 . ASSLFSGQYTEAF
TRBJ2-7 TRBV18 few ASSPLAGGGYEQY
TRBJ2-2 TRBV29-1 few SVYSGTGELF
TRBJ2-7 TRBV9 . ASSSGTGAGEQY
TRBJ2-1 TRBV7-2 . ASSLRQGVGEQF
TRBJ2-2 TRBV6-6 . ASSYGPSGELF
TRBJ2-2 TRBV11-3 once ASSLRTGFGELF
TRBJ2-7 TRBV7-2 . ASSPSNSYEQY
TRBJ2-3 TRBV6-7 . ASSYFWSSLSTDTQY
TRBJ1-3 TRBV18 . ASSPPTADGNTIY
TRBJ2-2 TRBV4-3 . ASSQGGGVGELF
TRBJ2-1 TRBV14 . ASEASPSSYNEQF
TRBJ1-3 TRBV2 . ASTGRGSGNTIY
TRBJ2-7 TRBV10-3 . AISAVASYEQY
TRBJ1-5 TRBV9 . ASSVTGSTNQPQH
TRBJ2-1 TRBV18 few ASSPLRRGYNEQF
TRBJ2-7 TRBV5-1 . ASSETNYEQY
TRBJ1-2 TRBV2 . ASIRSRADYGYT
TRBJ2-2 TRBV6-1 . ASSDGLAGVGGELF
TRBJ1-2 TRBV6-5 . ASRPGHFFGYT
TRBJ2-1 TRBV7-2 once ASSKSGDLYNEQF
TRBJ2-1 TRBV4-2 . ASSQAGLAGARGEQF
TRBJ2-3 TRBV6-5 . ASSYAGQGSDTQY
TRBJ2-7 TRBV15 . ATSPNHGGPYEQY
TRBJ2-7 TRBV7-8 . ASSSMGLAETLYEQY
TRBJ2-3 TRBV6-1 once ASRPDRAADTQY
TRBJ2-7 TRBV7-2 . ASSLSSGIYEQY
TRBJ1-4 TRBV11-2 few ASSFRQGKLF
TRBJ2-2 TRBV10-1 . ASSESGGSGELF
TRBJ2-1 TRBV18 . ASSQGEATEQF
TRBJ2-5 TRBV7-2 few ASSLDPNSETQY
TRBJ2-7 TRBV30 few AREGLADEQY
TRBJ2-5 TRBV7-7 . ASSLGTGQQETQY